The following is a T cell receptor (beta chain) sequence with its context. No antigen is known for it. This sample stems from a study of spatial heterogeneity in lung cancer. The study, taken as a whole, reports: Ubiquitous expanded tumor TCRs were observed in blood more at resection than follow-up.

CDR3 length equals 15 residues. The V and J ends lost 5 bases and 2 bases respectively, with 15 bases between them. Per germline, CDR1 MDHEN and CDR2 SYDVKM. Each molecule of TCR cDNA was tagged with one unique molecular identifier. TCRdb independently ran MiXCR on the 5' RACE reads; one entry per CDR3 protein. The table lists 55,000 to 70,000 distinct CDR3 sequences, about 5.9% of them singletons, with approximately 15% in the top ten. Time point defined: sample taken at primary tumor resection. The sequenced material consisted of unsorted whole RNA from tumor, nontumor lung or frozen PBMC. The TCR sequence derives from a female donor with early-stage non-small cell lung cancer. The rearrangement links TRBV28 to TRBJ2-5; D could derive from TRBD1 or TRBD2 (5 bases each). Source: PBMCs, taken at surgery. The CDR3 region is CASSLPRGRQETQYF. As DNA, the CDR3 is TGTGCCAGCAGTCTACCCCGGGGCAGGCAAGAGACCCAGTACTTC.